These 30 T cell receptor beta chains originate from one sample sequenced in a study of beta chain features in type 1 diabetes. Broader study findings: Researchers report that Type 1 diabetes patients had moderately but significantly shorter TCRB CDR3s across all four CD4+ subsets.

Of the isolated RNA, all was reverse transcribed, and so the sequenced material was expressed TCRB transcripts. Some clones are missing from TCRdb's copy, which holds only in-frame ones; the method was immunoSEQ multiplex PCR. The table includes about 740,000 clones, over 10% detected once. These receptors are not linked to any known antigen. Specimen: naive CD4+ T cells from blood. The receptors come from a man between 18 and 35 years old with type 1 diabetes.

This clone appeared once. This chain connects TRBV4-1 to TRBJ1-2; 11 bases align to TRBD1. The V gene end was trimmed by 1 base and the J gene end by 5 bases; junction bases not matched to a gene: 6. CDR1 and CDR2 from the germline V gene are MGHRA and YSYEKL. CDR3 length: 16 residues. This CDR3 is CASSQAGDRGMYGYTF. DNA for the CDR3: TGCGCCAGCAGCCAAGCGGGGGACAGGGGGATGTATGGCTACACCTTC.

This clone was observed a few times. J is TRBJ1-1 and V is TRBV5-1; D gene uncertain. Trimming removed 3 bases from V and 5 bases from J, with 17 bases in between. The length of the CDR3 is 15 residues. CDR1 and CDR2 (germline): SGHRS, YFSETQ. The CDR3 loop reads CASSWEILGGTEAFF. The DNA of the CDR3 is TGCGCCAGCAGCTGGGAGATCCTGGGTGGGACTGAAGCTTTCTTT.

The V gene is TRBV5-1, the J gene TRBJ2-1, with 8 bases that match TRBD1. V was pared by 4 bases and J by 4 bases, with 7 bases of the junction left unmatched. The CDR3 runs 15 residues. In germline, CDR1 is SGHRS, CDR2 YFSETQ. CDR3 in amino acids: CASSPQGDLYNEQFF. In DNA form, the CDR3 reads TGCGCCAGCAGCCCACAGGGGGACCTATACAATGAGCAGTTCTTC.

This clone has a single count. The chain uses TRBV5-1 and TRBJ2-2; 8 nucleotides agree with TRBD1. CDR3 length equals 14 residues. J gave up 5 bases and V 9 bases, and 9 bases lay outside the gene matches. CDR1 and CDR2 (germline): SGHRS, YFSETQ. The CDR3 sequence is CATQAGGLTGELFF. In DNA form, the CDR3 reads TGCGCCACTCAGGCAGGGGGCCTTACCGGGGAGCTGTTTTTT.

This clone has a handful of counts. The chain has TRBV7-9 and TRBJ2-4, with D uncertain. The CDR3 covers 13 residues. Trimming cost V 5 bases and J 5 bases, with 10 bases left between them. CDR1 SEHNR and CDR2 FQNEAQ come from the germline V gene (reference sequence). The CDR3 DNA reads as TGTGCCAGCAGCCCAGGTACAGAAAACATTCAGTACTTC. Its translation: CASSPGTENIQYF.

The genes are TRBV29-1 and TRBJ1-1, with 7 bases that match TRBD1. The CDR3 is 14 residues long. Unmatched junction bases numbered 14, after V lost 7 bases and J lost 6 bases. Germline CDR1 SQVTM, CDR2 ANQGSEA. In DNA, the CDR3 is TGCAGCGCCTTAAGACAGGGATCACGGCCTGAAGCTTTCTTT. It codes for CSALRQGSRPEAFF. Full variable domain (rest looked up from reference TRBV29-1 and TRBJ1-1): SAVISQKPSRDICQRGTSLTIQCQVDSQVTMMFWYRQQPGQSLTLIATANQGSEATYESGFVIDKFPISRPNLTFSTLTVSNMSPEDSSIYLCSALRQGSRPEAFFGQGTRLTVV.

There are a few counts of this clone. The chain employs TRBV7-9 and TRBJ1-5; D not resolved. Per the germline V gene, CDR1 is SEHNR and CDR2 is FQNEAQ (reference sequence). Trimming took off 3 bases at V and 5 bases at J, with 5 bases between the two ends. This CDR3 is 12 amino acids long. The CDR3 nucleotides read TGTGCCAGCAGCTTTGCGGATCAGCCCCAGCATTTT. This translates into CASSFADQPQHF.

V is TRBV7-6 and J is TRBJ2-1; 8 bases are shared with TRBD2. J lost 6 bases, V lost 4 bases, and 11 bases had no gene match. The V gene's germline CDR1 is SGHVS and CDR2 FNYEAQ. This CDR3 spans 16 amino acids. This CDR3 reads CASSWPTGGFVNEQFF. For the CDR3, the DNA is TGTGCCAGCAGCTGGCCGACGGGGGGGTTTGTCAATGAGCAGTTCTTC. Using reference TRBV7-6 and TRBJ2-1 for the parts outside the CDR3, the full variable domain is GAGVSQSPRYKVTKRGQDVALRCDPISGHVSLYWYRQALGQGPEFLTYFNYEAQQDKSGLPNDRFSAERPEGSISTLTIQRTEQRDSAMYRCASSWPTGGFVNEQFFGPGTRLTVL.

The V call is TRBV11-2, the J call TRBJ2-1; no reliable D call. CDR3 length: 14 residues. CDR1 and CDR2 (germline): SGHAT, FQNNGV. With 8 bases removed from V and 6 bases from J, the gap between germline ends came to 17 bases. The CDR3: CASSQPGLFNEQFF. The CDR3 nucleotides read TGTGCCAGCTCACAGCCCGGGTTGTTCAATGAGCAGTTCTTC.

This clone has more than one count but fewer than ten. The chain uses TRBV10-3 and TRBJ1-2; 7 bases are shared with TRBD1. V was pared by 7 bases and J by 1 base, with 6 bases of the junction left unmatched. CDR1 and CDR2 from the germline V gene are ENHRY and SYGVKD. The CDR3 has 14 amino acids. As DNA, the CDR3 is TGTGCCATCAATCAGGGGGATTTTAACTATGGCTACACCTTC. Amino acid sequence: CAINQGDFNYGYTF.

The chain has TRBV27 and TRBJ2-7, with unresolved D. The germline V gene has CDR1 MNHEY and CDR2 SMNVEV (reference sequence). V lost 5 bases and J 3 bases, leaving 14 bases between the germline ends. The CDR3 sequence is 14 residues long. CDR3 residues: CASSPRRRNYEQYF. The CDR3 DNA reads as TGTGCCAGCAGTCCACGCAGGAGAAACTACGAGCAGTACTTC.

This sequence joins TRBV18 and TRBJ2-5, with D uncertain. Germline values: CDR1 KGHSH, CDR2 LQKENI. Trimming stripped 0 bases from V and 5 bases from J, with 7 bases between. This CDR3 comprises 13 residues. For the CDR3, the DNA is TGTGCCAGCTCACCACCAACACTGGAGACCCAGTACTTC. Translating it yields CASSPPTLETQYF.

This clone was found a few times. The CDR3, as DNA: TGCGCCAGCAGCACGGGACTAGCGGGGACTAATCAAGAGACCCAGTACTTC. Translated, it gives CASSTGLAGTNQETQYF. The chain recombines TRBV4-1 with TRBJ2-5; 13 nucleotides agree with TRBD2. The V gene's germline CDR1 is MGHRA and CDR2 YSYEKL. This CDR3 has 17 amino acids. J was trimmed by 2 bases and V by 5 bases; bases with no gene match: 8.

CDR3 loop: CASSSGQTQETQYF. DNA for the CDR3: TGTGCCAGCAGCTCCGGACAGACCCAAGAGACCCAGTACTTC. The V call is TRBV5-6, the J call TRBJ2-5, with D maybe TRBD1 (6 bases). Germline V lookup: CDR1 SGHDT, CDR2 YYEEEE. Trimming stripped 3 bases from V and 1 base from J, with 10 bases between. This CDR3 comprises 14 residues.

This clone was seen only a few times. The V and J genes are TRBV28 and TRBJ2-7, with 8 bases identical to TRBD1. In germline, CDR1 is MDHEN, CDR2 SYDVKM. CDR3 size: 14 residues. The ends lost 6 bases at V and 6 bases at J; junction bases unmatched: 10. CDR3 DNA sequence: TGTGCCAGCAGGGGGGGACAGGAGGTAGGCGAGCAGTACTTC. Residues: CASRGGQEVGEQYF.

This chain joins TRBV6-4 and TRBJ1-2, with D uncertain. CDR1 and CDR2 from the germline V gene are MRHNA and SNTAGT. V was clipped by 0 bases and J by 8 bases, with 7 bases between them. The CDR3 has 12 amino acids. CDR3 nucleotides: TGTGCCAGCAGTGACTCGTCAGACGGCTACACCTTC. It encodes CASSDSSDGYTF.

The chain employs TRBV9 and TRBJ2-3, with TRBD2 matching 9 bases. V dropped 2 bases and J dropped 1; count of bases not matched to a gene: 5. The CDR3 has 16 residues. Germline V gene lookup returns CDR1 SGDLS and CDR2 YYNGEE. The CDR3, as DNA: TGTGCCAGCAGCGTGAGGAGACTAGCGGGCACAGATACGCAGTATTTT. Residues: CASSVRRLAGTDTQYF.

The gene calls are TRBV5-1 and TRBJ2-3, with D possibly matching TRBD2 (6 bases). Germline-derived CDR1 and CDR2 are SGHRS and YFSETQ. Deletions cut 7 bases from V and 6 bases from J, with 18 bases between. The CDR3 is 14 residues long. In DNA, the CDR3 is TGCGCCAGCTCCCGGGACTCCAAAAGGGATACGCAGTATTTT. This sequence encodes CASSRDSKRDTQYF.

The rearrangement links TRBV5-1 to TRBJ2-1, with 7 bases that match TRBD1. V shed 4 bases, J shed 4 bases, and the junction held 17 bases outside the gene matches. The CDR3 spans 18 residues. The germline gives CDR1 SGHRS, CDR2 YFSETQ. The CDR3 nucleotides read TGCGCCAGCAGCCCAAGCATTGGGGGACAGACCTTTTACAATGAGCAGTTCTTC. Translation gives CASSPSIGGQTFYNEQFF.

This clone was seen only a few times. The J gene is TRBJ1-1, the V gene TRBV7-9; D unclear. Germline V gives CDR1 SEHNR, CDR2 FQNEAQ (reference sequence). This CDR3 has 14 amino acids. Trimming left V 5 bases short and J 1 base short, with 11 bases between. The CDR3, as DNA: TGTGCCAGCAGCATTTCAATGGCGAACACTGAAGCTTTCTTT. Translated, it gives CASSISMANTEAFF.

The rearrangement links TRBV30 to TRBJ2-7; D remains ambiguous. Germline CDR1 reads GTSNPN; CDR2 reads SVGIG (reference sequence). V was pared by 5 bases and J by 0 bases, with 17 bases between. The length of the CDR3 is 15 residues. The CDR3 DNA reads TGTGCCTGGGCCGTAAGGTCGGCCGGCTCCTACGAGCAGTACTTC. Amino acid sequence: CAWAVRSAGSYEQYF. Supplemented by reference TRBV30 and TRBJ2-7, the full variable domain reads SQTIHQWPATLVQPVGSPLSLECTVEGTSNPNLYWYRQAAGRGLQLLFYSVGIGQISSEVPQNLSASRPQDRQFILSSKKLLLSDSGFYLCAWAVRSAGSYEQYFGPGTRLTVT.

V and J are TRBV5-6 and TRBJ2-7, with 10 positions matching TRBD1. Trimming cost V 6 bases and J 5 bases; bases outside gene matches: 8. The length of the CDR3 is 14 residues. From germline, CDR1 is SGHDT and CDR2 YYEEEE. The CDR3: CASTLGQGINEQYF. Here the CDR3 DNA reads TGTGCCAGCACCCTGGGACAGGGGATCAACGAGCAGTACTTC.

This chain uses TRBV14 with TRBJ2-5; D call uncertain. The germline V gene has CDR1 SGHDN and CDR2 FVKESK. CDR3 size: 15 residues. V lost 4 bases to trimming and J lost 1 base, with 13 bases between them. The CDR3 loop is CASSPGLYLQETQYF. The DNA for the CDR3 is TGTGCCAGCAGCCCGGGTCTCTACCTCCAAGAGACCCAGTACTTC.

The chain employs TRBV18 and TRBJ2-5, with 10 bases lining up with TRBD1. The germline gives CDR1 KGHSH, CDR2 LQKENI. This CDR3 is built from 16 residues. J was trimmed by 2 bases and V by 5 bases; bases with no gene match: 8. This CDR3 reads CASSSMTGGWQETQYF. The CDR3 DNA reads as TGTGCCAGCTCATCGATGACAGGGGGCTGGCAAGAGACCCAGTACTTC.

In DNA, the CDR3 is TGTGCCAGCTCACCTAGCGACGGAGACTATGGCTACACCTTC. Translating gives CASSPSDGDYGYTF. The V gene is TRBV18, the J gene TRBJ1-2; D ambiguous. CDR1 and CDR2 from the germline V gene are KGHSH and LQKENI. This CDR3 region has 14 residues. The ends were cut back, 3 bases at V and 3 bases at J, with 11 bases in the middle.

This clone has just a few counts. The V and J genes are TRBV5-1 and TRBJ1-1, with 10 bases identical to TRBD1. The length of the CDR3 is 15 residues. CDR1 SGHRS and CDR2 YFSETQ come from the germline V gene. V lost 4 bases and J lost 1; bases outside the gene matches: 4. The CDR3 loop reads CASSGTGVGNTEAFF. CDR3 nucleotides: TGCGCCAGCAGCGGGACAGGGGTGGGGAACACTGAAGCTTTCTTT.

This clone was observed a few times. The chain joins TRBV2 to TRBJ1-1; D is uncertain. Looked up from germline, CDR1 is SNHLY and CDR2 is FYNNEI. Trimming removed 3 bases at V and 0 bases at J, with 8 bases between. CDR3 length equals 14 residues. In DNA form, the CDR3 reads TGTGCCAGCAGTGATCTGTGGATGAACACTGAAGCTTTCTTT. This encodes CASSDLWMNTEAFF. The full variable domain, rest sourced from reference TRBV2 and TRBJ1-1, is EPEVTQTPSHQVTQMGQEVILRCVPISNHLYFYWYRQILGQKVEFLVSFYNNEISEKSEIFDDQFSVERPDGSNFTLKIRSTKLEDSAMYFCASSDLWMNTEAFFGQGTRLTVV.

This clone appeared a few times. This chain joins TRBV9 and TRBJ1-4; 9 nucleotides agree with TRBD1. This CDR3 contains 14 residues. V lost 4 bases to trimming and J lost 6 bases; unmatched junction nucleotides: 4. Germline CDR1 and CDR2: SGDLS and YYNGEE. The CDR3 bases are TGTGCCAGCAGCCCCGGGACAGGGCATGAAAAACTGTTTTTT. It translates to CASSPGTGHEKLFF.

The V gene is TRBV18, the J gene TRBJ1-2, with 7 bases identical to TRBD1. CDR3 size: 15 residues. Germline CDR1 KGHSH, CDR2 LQKENI. V shed 5 bases, J shed 4 bases, and the junction held 10 bases outside the gene matches. This CDR3 is CASSSGTDRLYGYTF. In DNA form, the CDR3 reads TGTGCCAGCTCATCCGGGACAGATAGACTCTATGGCTACACCTTC.

The chain recombines TRBV21-1 with TRBJ2-2; the D call in the table, TRBD2, was not verified against the DNA. TRBV21-1 is termed a pseudogene. The CDR3 contains 13 residues. This CDR3 is CASSKYASGELFF. CDR3 DNA sequence: TGTGCCAGCAGCAAATATGCGTCTGGGGAGCTGTTTTTT.